This T cell receptor (beta chain) comes out of a study of cytomegalovirus exposure and HLA in healthy donors. The study, taken as a whole, reports: Diagnosis of cytomegalovirus status made by the classifier reportedly showed high specificity and sensitivity.

With respect to this clone: Its antigen is unidentified. The junction differs from germline at one of its ends, possibly a read error.

The CDR3 totals 14 residues. CDR1 SGHRS and CDR2 YFSETQ come from the germline V gene. PCR involved 60 Vbeta and 13 Jbeta primers. Profiled with immunoSEQ multiplex PCR; TCRdb holds only in-frame clones, not every one. The sample carries tens of thousands of clones, around 78% recorded once. The rearrangement joins TRBV5-1 to TRBJ2-3, with D perhaps matching TRBD2 (5 bases). The sequence came from a man younger than 30 in good health and CMV-seropositive. Sequences were obtained from PBMCs. This chain's CDR3 is CASSLVASTYTQYF. CDR3 bases: TGCGCCAGCAGCTTGGTGGCTAGCACATATACGCAGTATTTT.